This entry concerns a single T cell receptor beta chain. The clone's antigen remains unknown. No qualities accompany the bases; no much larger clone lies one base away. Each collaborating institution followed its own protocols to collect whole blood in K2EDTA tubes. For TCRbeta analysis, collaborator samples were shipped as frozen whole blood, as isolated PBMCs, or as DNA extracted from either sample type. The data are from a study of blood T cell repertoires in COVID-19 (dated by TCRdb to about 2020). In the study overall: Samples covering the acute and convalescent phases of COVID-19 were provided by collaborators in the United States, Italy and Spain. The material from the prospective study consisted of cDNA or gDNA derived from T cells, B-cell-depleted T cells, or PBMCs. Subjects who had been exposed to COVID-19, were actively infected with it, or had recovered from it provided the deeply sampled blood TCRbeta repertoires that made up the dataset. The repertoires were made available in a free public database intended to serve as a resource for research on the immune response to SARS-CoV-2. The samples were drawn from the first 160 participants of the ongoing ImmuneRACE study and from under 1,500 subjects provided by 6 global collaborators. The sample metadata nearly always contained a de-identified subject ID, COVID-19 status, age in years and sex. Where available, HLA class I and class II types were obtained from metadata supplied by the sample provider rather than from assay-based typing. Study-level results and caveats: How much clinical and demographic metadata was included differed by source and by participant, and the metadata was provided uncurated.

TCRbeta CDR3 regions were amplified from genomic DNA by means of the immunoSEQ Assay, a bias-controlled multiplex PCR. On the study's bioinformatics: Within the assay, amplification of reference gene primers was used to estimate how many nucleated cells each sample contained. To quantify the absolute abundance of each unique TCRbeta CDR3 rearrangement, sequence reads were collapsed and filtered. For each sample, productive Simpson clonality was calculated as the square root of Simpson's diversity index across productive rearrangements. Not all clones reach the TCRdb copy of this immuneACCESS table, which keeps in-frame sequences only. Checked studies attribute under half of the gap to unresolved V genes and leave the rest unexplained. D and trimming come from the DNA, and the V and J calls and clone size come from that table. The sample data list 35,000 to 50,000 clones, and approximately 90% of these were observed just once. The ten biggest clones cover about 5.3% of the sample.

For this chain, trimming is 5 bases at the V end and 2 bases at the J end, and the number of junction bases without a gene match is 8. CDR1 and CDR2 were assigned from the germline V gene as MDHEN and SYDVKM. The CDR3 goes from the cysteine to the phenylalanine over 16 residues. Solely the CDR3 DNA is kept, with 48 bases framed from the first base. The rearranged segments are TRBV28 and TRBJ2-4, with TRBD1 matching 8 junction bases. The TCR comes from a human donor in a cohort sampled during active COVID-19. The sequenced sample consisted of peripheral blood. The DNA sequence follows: TGTGCCAGCAGTCCAGGGGGCGCGAGGACCAAAAACATTCAGTACTTC. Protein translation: CASSPGGARTKNIQYF.